This T cell receptor beta chain was observed in a study of T cell responses to AZD1222 COVID-19 vaccine. Study observations and caveats: Repertoire sampling happened only post peak T cell response. Females outnumbered males among donors, who were mostly white British; clonal diversity was possibly underestimated.

Investigators merged groups given second doses at roughly 4 or roughly 12 weeks. Some clones are missing from TCRdb's copy, which holds only in-frame ones; the method was immunoSEQ multiplex PCR. The sample includes 150,000 to 180,000 clones, about 89% of them seen just once. CDR1 is SNHLY, CDR2 FYNNEI, per germline. This CDR3 has 14 residues. The J segment lost 5 bases and the V segment lost 6 bases, leaving 6 bases of the junction unmatched. In the case of this clone: Antigen unknown.

Material: peripheral blood, obtained 28 days after the second AZD1222 dose. V is TRBV2 and J is TRBJ2-3; 9 nucleotides line up with TRBD1. This clonotype originated in an adult who received the AZD1222 COVID-19 vaccine. Here the CDR3 reads CASSRTGVGDTQYF. The CDR3 DNA is TGTGCCAGCAGCCGGACAGGGGTTGGAGATACGCAGTATTTT. The variable domain in full, with the rest retrieved from reference TRBV2 and TRBJ2-3, is EPEVTQTPSHQVTQMGQEVILRCVPISNHLYFYWYRQILGQKVEFLVSFYNNEISEKSEIFDDQFSVERPDGSNFTLKIRSTKLEDSAMYFCASSRTGVGDTQYFGPGTRLTVL.